A single sample gave rise to the 8 T cell receptor beta chains below, sequenced in a study of neurological immune-mediated disorders. One entry per CDR3 protein results from TCRdb running MiXCR on the 5' RACE reads. The sample holds fewer than 110,000 distinct CDR3 sequences, 10% to 14% seen once. Time point noted: longitudinal time-point 3. Material: PBMCs. These receptors originate from a female donor with HTLV-1-associated myelopathy (HAM/TSP).

This clonotype was detected many times. The chain uses TRBV20-1 and TRBJ1-2; no firm D call. The CDR3 loop spans 10 amino acids. The V end was cut by 2 bases, the J end by 7 bases, with 5 bases between. Looked up from germline, CDR1 is DFQATT and CDR2 is SNEGSKA (reference sequence). CDR3 region: CSARPGGYTF. The CDR3 DNA reads as TGCAGTGCTAGACCCGGTGGCTACACCTTC.

This clonotype was detected ten times or more. J is TRBJ2-3 and V is TRBV20-1; 7 bases are shared with TRBD2. The CDR3 consists of 14 residues. Germline CDR1 is DFQATT and CDR2 is SNEGSKA (reference sequence). Unmatched junction bases numbered 3, after V lost 3 bases and J lost 0 bases. The CDR3 sequence is CSASRSGSTDTQYF. The CDR3 DNA reads TGCAGTGCTAGCCGTAGCGGGAGCACAGATACGCAGTATTTT.

This clonotype was observed at least ten times. The chain combines TRBV9 with TRBJ2-3; 12 positions agree with TRBD1. The CDR3 has 17 residues. Per the germline V gene, CDR1 is SGDLS and CDR2 is YYNGEE. The V segment lost 4 bases and the J segment 5 bases; nucleotides outside the gene matches: 11. The CDR3 sequence is CASSLPRDRGQKDTQYF. The CDR3 DNA reads as TGTGCCAGCAGCCTGCCTAGGGACAGGGGGCAAAAAGATACGCAGTATTTT.

This clonotype was seen many times. The chain has TRBV7-9 and TRBJ1-4; the D is unclear. Per germline, CDR1 SEHNR and CDR2 FQNEAQ (reference sequence). V was clipped by 0 bases and J by 0 bases, with 2 bases between them. The CDR3 covers 14 residues. In DNA, the CDR3 is TGTGCCAGCAGCTTAGCCTCAACTAATGAAAAACTGTTTTTT. Encoded protein: CASSLASTNEKLFF.

On this clonotype itself: A much larger clone is a single base away; this may be a read error. This sequence joins TRBV7-8 and TRBJ2-1, with D perhaps TRBD1 (6 bases). Germline CDR1 is SGHVS and CDR2 is FQNEAQ. The CDR3 loop spans 16 amino acids. The CDR3: CASSLGGPGSYIEQFF. The CDR3 DNA is TGTGCCAGCAGCTTAGGGGGGCCGGGGTCCTACATTGAGCAGTTCTTC.

This clonotype has a count of ten or more. The chain has TRBV5-1 and TRBJ2-3; unclear D gene. The germline V gene encodes CDR1 SGHRS and CDR2 YFSETQ. The ends were cut back, 0 bases at V and 5 bases at J, with 7 bases in the middle. CDR3 length: 13 amino acids. The CDR3 here is CASSLGHLDTQYF. The CDR3 region has the DNA TGCGCCAGCAGCTTGGGACATTTAGATACGCAGTATTTT.

Many counts were recorded for this clonotype. The CDR3: CSAAGQASSGANVLTF. CDR3 in DNA: TGCAGTGCTGCTGGACAGGCCTCCTCTGGGGCCAACGTCCTGACTTTC. The genes are TRBV20-1 and TRBJ2-6; the match to TRBD1 covers 7 bases. J was trimmed by 0 bases and V by 5 bases; bases with no gene match: 7. Germline V CDR1 and CDR2: DFQATT, SNEGSKA (reference sequence). The CDR3 is 16 amino acids.

This clonotype was observed many times. This rearrangement joins TRBV5-6 to TRBJ1-5; 7 nucleotides align to TRBD1. V dropped 1 base and J dropped 3; count of bases not matched to a gene: 10. Germline V gene data show CDR1 as SGHDT and CDR2 as YYEEEE. The CDR3 spans 17 residues. Written as DNA, the CDR3 is TGTGCCAGCAGCTTGTTTATCGACAGGGCCGCCAATCAGCCCCAGCATTTT. It is translated as CASSLFIDRAANQPQHF.